The source of this T cell receptor (beta chain) is a study of Tregs in tolerant kidney transplant recipients (dated by TCRdb to between 2018 and 2020). Describing the broader study: TCRbeta sequencing was used in the study to identify donor-specific regulatory T cells before combined kidney and bone marrow transplantation, and the identified cells were then tracked after transplant. On the study overall, not on this receptor specifically: The most biologically relevant and donor-specific TCRbeta repertoire appeared to be identified by expanding Tregs with activated donor B cells. Because only a small number of patients were included, the study had limitations, and the results will need to be validated in larger populations as well as under other immunosuppression protocols. For some patients, the PCR primers changed as time went on, which meant samples from those patients could not be compared with one another at the nucleotide level. Donor-specific Treg expansion was found to exceed global Treg expansion in tolerant patients, suggesting antigen-driven rather than nonspecific expansion. Biological reproducibility was not examined directly, but technical replication error appeared to be minimal.

About this clone: Its binding antigen is unknown. The missing CDR3 end, 3 residues past where the read stops, is filled in from the germline J gene.

Per the publication, the time point label means: 6 months after combined kidney and bone marrow transplant. Transplants used related donors with nonmyeloablative bone marrow transplantation; mixed chimerism was transient in the human trials. Thawed PBMCs were FACS-sorted into unstimulated Tregs (CD4+CD25+CD127-), CD4+ non-Tregs (CD4+CD25-), CD4 cells and CD8 cells. 4 combined kidney and bone marrow transplant recipients from the ITN036ST trial were included as patients, and samples were available only from these trial subjects. Healthy control blood was processed to PBMCs by Ficoll density gradient and cryopreserved, and patient PBMCs were collected before and after transplant. Sequences SQVTM (CDR1) and ANQGSEA (CDR2) are obtained from the germline V gene. V is clipped by 7 bases and J by 4 bases, and the sequence between their germline boundaries is 13 bases long. The CDR3 goes from the cysteine to the phenylalanine over 12 residues. Part of the CDR3 DNA is given, 27 bases translated from base 1.

For TCRbeta CDR3 sequencing, genomic DNA from the sorted cells was extracted using the QIAGEN DNeasy Blood and Tissue Kit. High-throughput TCRbeta CDR3 sequencing, including PCR amplification with bias correction and internal controls, was performed commercially through immunoSEQ. The original methods were these. Unique productive TCRbeta sequences were defined by CDR3 nucleotide sequence when primers matched and otherwise by CDR3 amino acid sequence together with Vbeta and Jbeta genes. To correct sorting error, sequences shared between sorted populations at a frequency ratio of 2:1 or less were removed; the rest were assigned to the higher population. Sequences were defined as donor-reactive when expanded at least 5-fold in CFSE-low cells versus unstimulated cells and present at a frequency of at least 0.01% in CFSE-low cells. Jensen-Shannon divergence, calculated on the top 100 TCRbeta sequences ranked by frequency, was used to quantify repertoire divergence. For samples with multiple sequencing runs, sorting error was corrected in each run separately before the runs were combined. This is the immuneACCESS table as TCRdb keeps it, with only in-frame sequences that have V and J called. A part of the clones is gone; compared with another copy, unresolved V genes explain less than half, and the rest is unexplained. V, J and clone size are those of that table, while D and trimming were read from the DNA. The sample's clone listing holds under 30,000 clones. Under 5% of the sample is taken by the ten largest.

Sequencing used CD4+ T cells from blood (PBMCs), obtained 6 months after the transplant. The rearranged segments are TRBV29-1 and TRBJ2-5, with TRBD2 tentatively as D gene (6 bases match). The sequence came from a human patient who received a combined kidney and bone marrow transplant. Some T cells may originate with the graft donor following a transplant. CDR3 protein: CSASEEGETQYF. The covered CDR3 bases are TGCAGCGCCTCTGAGGAGGGAGAGACC.